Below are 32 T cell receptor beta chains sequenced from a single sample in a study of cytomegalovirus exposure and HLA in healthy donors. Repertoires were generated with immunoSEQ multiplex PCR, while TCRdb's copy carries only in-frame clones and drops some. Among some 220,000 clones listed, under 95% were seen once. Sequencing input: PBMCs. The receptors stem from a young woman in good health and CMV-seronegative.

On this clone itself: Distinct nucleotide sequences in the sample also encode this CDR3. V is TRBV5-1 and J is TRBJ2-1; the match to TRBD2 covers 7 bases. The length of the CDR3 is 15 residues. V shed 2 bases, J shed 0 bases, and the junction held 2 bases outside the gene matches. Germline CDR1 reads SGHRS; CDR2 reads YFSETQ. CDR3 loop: CASSFGGSSYNEQFF. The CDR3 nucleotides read TGCGCCAGCAGCTTTGGCGGGAGCTCCTACAATGAGCAGTTCTTC.

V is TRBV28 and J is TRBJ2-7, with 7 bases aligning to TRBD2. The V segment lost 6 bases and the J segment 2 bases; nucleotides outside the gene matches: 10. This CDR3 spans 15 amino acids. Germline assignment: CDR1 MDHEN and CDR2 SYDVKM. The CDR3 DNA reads TGTGCCAGCAGCCTGGGGGGGAGGACCCCCTACGAGCAGTACTTC. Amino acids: CASSLGGRTPYEQYF.

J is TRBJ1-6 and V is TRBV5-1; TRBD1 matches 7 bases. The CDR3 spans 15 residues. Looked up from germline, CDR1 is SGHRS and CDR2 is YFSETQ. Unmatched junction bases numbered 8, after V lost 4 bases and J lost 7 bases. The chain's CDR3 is CASSIGTAINSPLHF. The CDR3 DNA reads TGCGCCAGCAGCATCGGGACAGCCATAAATTCACCCCTCCACTTT.

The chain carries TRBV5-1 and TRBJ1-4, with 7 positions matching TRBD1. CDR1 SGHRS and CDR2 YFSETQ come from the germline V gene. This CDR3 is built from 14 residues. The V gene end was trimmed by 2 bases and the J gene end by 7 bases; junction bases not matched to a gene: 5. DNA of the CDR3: TGCGCCAGCAGCTTCGACAGGGCGGGTGAAAAACTGTTTTTT. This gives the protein CASSFDRAGEKLFF.

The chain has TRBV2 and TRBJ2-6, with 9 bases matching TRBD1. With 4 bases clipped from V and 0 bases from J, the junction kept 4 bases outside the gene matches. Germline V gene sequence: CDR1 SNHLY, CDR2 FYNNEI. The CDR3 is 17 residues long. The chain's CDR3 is CASSAGDRVSGANVLTF. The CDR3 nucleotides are TGTGCCAGCAGTGCGGGGGACAGGGTCTCTGGGGCCAACGTCCTGACTTTC.

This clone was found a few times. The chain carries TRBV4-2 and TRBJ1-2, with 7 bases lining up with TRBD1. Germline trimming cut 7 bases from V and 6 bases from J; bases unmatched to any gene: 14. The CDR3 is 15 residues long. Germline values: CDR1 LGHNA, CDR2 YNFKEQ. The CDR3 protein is CASTQVERQGHGYTF. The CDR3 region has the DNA TGTGCCAGCACTCAAGTGGAGCGACAGGGCCATGGCTACACCTTC.

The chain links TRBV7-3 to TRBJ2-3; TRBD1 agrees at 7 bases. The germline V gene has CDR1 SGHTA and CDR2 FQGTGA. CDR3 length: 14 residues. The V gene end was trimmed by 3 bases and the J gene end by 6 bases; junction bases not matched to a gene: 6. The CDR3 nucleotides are TGTGCCAGCAGCTTCGGCCCACAGGGGGATACGCAGTATTTT. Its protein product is CASSFGPQGDTQYF.

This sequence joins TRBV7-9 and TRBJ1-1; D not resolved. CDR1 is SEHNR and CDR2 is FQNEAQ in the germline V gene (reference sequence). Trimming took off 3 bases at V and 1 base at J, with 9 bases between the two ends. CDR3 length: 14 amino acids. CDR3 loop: CASSFWEANTEAFF. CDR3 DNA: TGTGCCAGCAGCTTTTGGGAGGCGAACACTGAAGCTTTCTTT.

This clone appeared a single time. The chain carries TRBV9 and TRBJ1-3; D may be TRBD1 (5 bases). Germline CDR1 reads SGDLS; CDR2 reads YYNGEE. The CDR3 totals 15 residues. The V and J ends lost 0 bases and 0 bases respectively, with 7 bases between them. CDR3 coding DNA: TGTGCCAGCAGCGTAGCAGGGAACTCTGGAAACACCATATATTTT. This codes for CASSVAGNSGNTIYF. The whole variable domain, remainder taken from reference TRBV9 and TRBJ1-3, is DSGVTQTPKHLITATGQRVTLRCSPRSGDLSVYWYQQSLDQGLQFLIQYYNGEERAKGNILERFSAQQFPDLHSELNLSSLELGDSALYFCASSVAGNSGNTIYFGEGSWLTVV.

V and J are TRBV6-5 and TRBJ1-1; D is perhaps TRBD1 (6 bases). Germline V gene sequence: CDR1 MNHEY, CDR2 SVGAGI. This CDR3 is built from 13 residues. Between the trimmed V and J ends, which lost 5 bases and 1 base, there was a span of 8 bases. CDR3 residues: CASSPTGNTEAFF. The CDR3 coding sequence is TGTGCCAGCAGTCCGACAGGGAACACTGAAGCTTTCTTT.

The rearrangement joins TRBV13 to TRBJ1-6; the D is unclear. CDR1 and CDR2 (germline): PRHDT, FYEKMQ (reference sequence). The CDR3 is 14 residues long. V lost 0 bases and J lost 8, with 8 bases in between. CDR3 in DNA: TGTGCCAGCAGCTTAGGCCTGAGGGATTCACCCCTCCACTTT. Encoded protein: CASSLGLRDSPLHF.

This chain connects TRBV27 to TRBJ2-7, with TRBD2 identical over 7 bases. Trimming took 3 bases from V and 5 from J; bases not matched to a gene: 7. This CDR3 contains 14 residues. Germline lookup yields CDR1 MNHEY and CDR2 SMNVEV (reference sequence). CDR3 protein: CASSLTSRFHEQYF. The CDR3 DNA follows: TGTGCCAGCAGTTTGACTAGCAGATTCCACGAGCAGTACTTC.

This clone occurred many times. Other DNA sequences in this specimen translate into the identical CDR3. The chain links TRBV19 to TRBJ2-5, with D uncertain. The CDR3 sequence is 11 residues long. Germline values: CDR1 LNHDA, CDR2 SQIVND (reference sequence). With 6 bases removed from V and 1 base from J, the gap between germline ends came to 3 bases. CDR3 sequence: CASSRQETQYF. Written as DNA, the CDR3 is TGTGCCAGTAGCCGCCAAGAGACCCAGTACTTC.

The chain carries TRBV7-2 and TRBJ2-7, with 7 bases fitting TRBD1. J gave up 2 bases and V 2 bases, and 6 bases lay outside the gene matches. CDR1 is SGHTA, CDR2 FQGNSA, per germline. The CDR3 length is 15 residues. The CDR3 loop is CASSLTWDSTYEQYF. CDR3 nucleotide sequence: TGTGCCAGCAGCTTAACTTGGGACAGCACCTACGAGCAGTACTTC.

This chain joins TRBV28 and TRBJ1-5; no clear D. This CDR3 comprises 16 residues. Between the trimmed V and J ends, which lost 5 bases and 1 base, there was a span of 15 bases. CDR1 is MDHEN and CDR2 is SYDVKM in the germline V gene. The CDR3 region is CASSLRRAMSNQPQHF. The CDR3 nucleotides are TGTGCCAGCAGTCTGCGGCGGGCCATGAGCAATCAGCCCCAGCATTTT.

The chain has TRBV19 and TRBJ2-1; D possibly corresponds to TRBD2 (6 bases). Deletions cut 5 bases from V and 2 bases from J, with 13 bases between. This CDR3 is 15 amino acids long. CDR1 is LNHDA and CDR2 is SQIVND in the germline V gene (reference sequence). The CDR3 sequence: CASSGPGTAYNEQFF. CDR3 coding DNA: TGTGCCAGTAGTGGTCCCGGGACTGCCTACAATGAGCAGTTCTTC.

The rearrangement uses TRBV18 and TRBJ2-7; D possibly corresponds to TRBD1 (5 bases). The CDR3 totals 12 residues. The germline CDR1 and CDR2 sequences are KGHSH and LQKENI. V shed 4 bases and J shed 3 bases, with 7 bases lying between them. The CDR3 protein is CASSRQGYEQYF. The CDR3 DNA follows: TGTGCCAGCTCACGGCAGGGCTACGAGCAGTACTTC. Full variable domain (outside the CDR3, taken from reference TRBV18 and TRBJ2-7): NAGVMQNPRHLVRRRGQEARLRCSPMKGHSHVYWYRQLPEEGLKFMVYLQKENIIDESGMPKERFSAEFPKEGPSILRIQQVVRGDSAAYFCASSRQGYEQYFGPGTRLTVT.

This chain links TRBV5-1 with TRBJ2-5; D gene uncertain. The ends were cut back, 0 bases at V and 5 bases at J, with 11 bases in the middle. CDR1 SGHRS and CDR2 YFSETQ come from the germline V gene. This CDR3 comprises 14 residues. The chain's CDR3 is CASSLAAKYETQYF. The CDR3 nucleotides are TGCGCCAGCAGCTTGGCCGCGAAGTACGAGACCCAGTACTTC.

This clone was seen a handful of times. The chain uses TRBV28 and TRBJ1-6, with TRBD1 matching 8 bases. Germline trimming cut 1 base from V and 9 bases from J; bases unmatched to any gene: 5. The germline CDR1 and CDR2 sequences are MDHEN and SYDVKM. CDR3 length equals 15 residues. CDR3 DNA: TGTGCCAGCAGTTTATCCAGGACAGGGTCTTCACCCCTCCACTTT. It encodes CASSLSRTGSSPLHF.

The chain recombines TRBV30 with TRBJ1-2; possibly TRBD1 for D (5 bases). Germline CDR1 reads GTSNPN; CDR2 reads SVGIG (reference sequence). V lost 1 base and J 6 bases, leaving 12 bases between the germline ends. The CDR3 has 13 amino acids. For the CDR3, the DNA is TGTGCCTGGAGTGCTGGGGGACTCCATGGCTACACCTTC. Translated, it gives CAWSAGGLHGYTF. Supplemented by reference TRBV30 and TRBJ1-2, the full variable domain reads SQTIHQWPATLVQPVGSPLSLECTVEGTSNPNLYWYRQAAGRGLQLLFYSVGIGQISSEVPQNLSASRPQDRQFILSSKKLLLSDSGFYLCAWSAGGLHGYTFGSGTRLTVV.

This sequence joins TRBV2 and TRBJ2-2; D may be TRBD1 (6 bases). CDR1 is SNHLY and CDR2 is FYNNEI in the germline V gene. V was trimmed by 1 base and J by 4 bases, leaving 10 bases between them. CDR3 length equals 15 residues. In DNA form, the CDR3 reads TGTGCCAGCAGTGAAGACAGGGCGTCCACCGGGGAGCTGTTTTTT. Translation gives CASSEDRASTGELFF.

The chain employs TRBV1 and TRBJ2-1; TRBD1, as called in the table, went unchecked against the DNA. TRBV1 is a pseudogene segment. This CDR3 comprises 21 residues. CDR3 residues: CTSSQECYRGTTGGDYNEQFF. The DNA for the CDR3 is TGCACCAGCAGCCAAGAGTGTTATCGGGGGACCACAGGGGGGGATTACAATGAGCAGTTCTTC.

The CDR3 DNA sequence: TGCGCCAGCAGCCAAGGGGTCGCGGGAGGGACCCTGCCGTACGAGCAGTTCTTC. It specifies CASSQGVAGGTLPYEQFF. This sequence joins TRBV4-1 and TRBJ2-1; 9 bases match TRBD2. The CDR3 contains 18 residues. Germline V gene lookup returns CDR1 MGHRA and CDR2 YSYEKL. V was pared by 1 base and J by 10 bases, with 17 bases of the junction left unmatched.

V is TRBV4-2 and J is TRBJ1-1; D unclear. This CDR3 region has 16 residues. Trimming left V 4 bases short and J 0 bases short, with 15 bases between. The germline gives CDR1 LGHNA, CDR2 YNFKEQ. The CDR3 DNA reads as TGTGCCAGCAGCCCCACAGAGGGCGTTTTGAACACTGAAGCTTTCTTT. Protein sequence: CASSPTEGVLNTEAFF.

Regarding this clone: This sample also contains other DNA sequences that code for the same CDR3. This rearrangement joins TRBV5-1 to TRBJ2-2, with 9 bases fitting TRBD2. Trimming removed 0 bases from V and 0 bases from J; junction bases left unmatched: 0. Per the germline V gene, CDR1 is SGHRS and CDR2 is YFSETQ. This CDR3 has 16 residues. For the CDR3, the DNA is TGCGCCAGCAGCTTGGGACTAGCGGCGAACACCGGGGAGCTGTTTTTT. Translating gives CASSLGLAANTGELFF.

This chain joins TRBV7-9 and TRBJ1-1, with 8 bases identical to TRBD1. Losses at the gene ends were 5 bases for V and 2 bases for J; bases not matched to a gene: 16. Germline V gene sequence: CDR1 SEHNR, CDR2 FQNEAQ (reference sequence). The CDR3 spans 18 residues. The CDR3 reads CASSQRRTGRGHNTEAFF. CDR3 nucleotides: TGTGCCAGCAGCCAAAGGCGGACAGGGCGAGGTCATAACACTGAAGCTTTCTTT.

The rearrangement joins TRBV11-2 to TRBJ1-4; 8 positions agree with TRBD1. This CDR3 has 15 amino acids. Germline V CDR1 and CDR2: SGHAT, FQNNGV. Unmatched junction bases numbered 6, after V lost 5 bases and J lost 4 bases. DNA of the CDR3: TGTGCCAGCAGCGGGACGACAGGGGTTAATGAAAAACTGTTTTTT. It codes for CASSGTTGVNEKLFF.

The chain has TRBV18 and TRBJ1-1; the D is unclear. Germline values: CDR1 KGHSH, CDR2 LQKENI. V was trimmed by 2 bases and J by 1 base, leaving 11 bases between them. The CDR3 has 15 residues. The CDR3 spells CASSPRQPGNTEAFF. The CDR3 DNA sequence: TGTGCCAGCTCACCAAGGCAGCCGGGGAACACTGAAGCTTTCTTT. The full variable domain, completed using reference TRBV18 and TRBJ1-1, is NAGVMQNPRHLVRRRGQEARLRCSPMKGHSHVYWYRQLPEEGLKFMVYLQKENIIDESGMPKERFSAEFPKEGPSILRIQQVVRGDSAAYFCASSPRQPGNTEAFFGQGTRLTVV.

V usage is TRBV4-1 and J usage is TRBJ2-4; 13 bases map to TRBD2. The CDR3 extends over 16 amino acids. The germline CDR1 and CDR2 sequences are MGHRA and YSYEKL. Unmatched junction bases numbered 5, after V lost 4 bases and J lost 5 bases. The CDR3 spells CASSPGGLAGENIQYF. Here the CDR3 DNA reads TGCGCCAGCAGCCCTGGTGGACTAGCGGGGGAAAACATTCAGTACTTC.

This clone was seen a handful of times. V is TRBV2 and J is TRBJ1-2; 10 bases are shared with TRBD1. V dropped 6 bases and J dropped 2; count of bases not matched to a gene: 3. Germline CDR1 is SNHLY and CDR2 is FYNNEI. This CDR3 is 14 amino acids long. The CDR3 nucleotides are TGTGCCAGCAGCCGACAGGGGGCCAACTATGGCTACACCTTC. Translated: CASSRQGANYGYTF. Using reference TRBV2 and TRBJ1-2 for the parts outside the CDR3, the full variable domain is EPEVTQTPSHQVTQMGQEVILRCVPISNHLYFYWYRQILGQKVEFLVSFYNNEISEKSEIFDDQFSVERPDGSNFTLKIRSTKLEDSAMYFCASSRQGANYGYTFGSGTRLTVV.

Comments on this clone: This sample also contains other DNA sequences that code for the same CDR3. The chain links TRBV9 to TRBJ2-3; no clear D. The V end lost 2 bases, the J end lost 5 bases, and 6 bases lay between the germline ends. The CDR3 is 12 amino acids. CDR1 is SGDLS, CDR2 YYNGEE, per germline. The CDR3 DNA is TGTGCCAGCAGCGTGGCACGAGATACGCAGTATTTT. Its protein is CASSVARDTQYF. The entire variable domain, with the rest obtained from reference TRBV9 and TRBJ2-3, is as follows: DSGVTQTPKHLITATGQRVTLRCSPRSGDLSVYWYQQSLDQGLQFLIQYYNGEERAKGNILERFSAQQFPDLHSELNLSSLELGDSALYFCASSVARDTQYFGPGTRLTVL.

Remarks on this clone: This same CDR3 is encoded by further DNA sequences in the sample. The CDR3 spells CASSLVGDTSTDTQYF. CDR3 in DNA: TGCGCCAGCAGCTTGGTGGGGGACACGAGCACAGATACGCAGTATTTT. J is TRBJ2-3 and V is TRBV5-1; maybe TRBD1 (6 bases). V lost 0 bases and J lost 0, with 11 bases in between. CDR3 length equals 16 residues. Looked up from germline, CDR1 is SGHRS and CDR2 is YFSETQ.